This T cell receptor beta chain was recorded in a study of T-cell memory formation after mild COVID-19. Study-wide points: The study found balanced CD4/CD8 in clones contracting day 15 to 85 and a CD4+ lean in later expanders. The CD4+ clones that contracted clustered mainly within CM and EM, and the CD8+ clones concentrated in EMRA.

CDR1 is LNHNV and CDR2 is YYDKDF in the germline V gene (reference sequence). Trimming left V 6 bases short and J 4 bases short, with 13 bases between. The CDR3 is made up of 14 amino acids. A word on this clonotype: Its target is not known.

Each CDR3 protein gets one entry after TCRdb re-called the 5' RACE reads with MiXCR. The repertoire holds approximately 250,000 distinct CDR3 sequences, over 15% seen once, with approximately 20% in the top ten. The sample taken for sequencing was PBMCs or a T cell subset sorted from them (not recorded which). This rearrangement joins TRBV15 to TRBJ1-5, with D perhaps matching TRBD1 (5 bases). This TCR was recovered from a man younger than 35 who had mild COVID-19 (a few samples of this study predate the infection). Cell type and time point are not known. In DNA, the CDR3 is TGTGCCACCAGTACACACCGGGGGAATCAGCCCCAGCATTTT. It specifies CATSTHRGNQPQHF.